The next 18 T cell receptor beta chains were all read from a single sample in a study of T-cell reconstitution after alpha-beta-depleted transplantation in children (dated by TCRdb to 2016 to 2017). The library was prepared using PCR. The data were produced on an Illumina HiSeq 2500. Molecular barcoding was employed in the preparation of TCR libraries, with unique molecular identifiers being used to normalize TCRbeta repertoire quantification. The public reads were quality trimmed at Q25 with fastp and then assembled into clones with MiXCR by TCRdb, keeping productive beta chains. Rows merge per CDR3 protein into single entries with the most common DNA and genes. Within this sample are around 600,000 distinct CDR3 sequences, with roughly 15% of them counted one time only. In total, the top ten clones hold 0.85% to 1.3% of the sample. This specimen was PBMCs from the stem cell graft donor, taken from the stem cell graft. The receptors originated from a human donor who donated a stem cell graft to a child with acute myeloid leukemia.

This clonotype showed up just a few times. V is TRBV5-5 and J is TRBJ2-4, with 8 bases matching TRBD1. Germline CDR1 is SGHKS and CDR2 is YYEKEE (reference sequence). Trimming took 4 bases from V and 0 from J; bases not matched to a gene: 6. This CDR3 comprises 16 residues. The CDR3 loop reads CASSERTGIAKNIQYF. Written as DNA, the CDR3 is TGTGCCAGCAGCGAAAGGACAGGGATAGCCAAAAACATTCAGTACTTC.

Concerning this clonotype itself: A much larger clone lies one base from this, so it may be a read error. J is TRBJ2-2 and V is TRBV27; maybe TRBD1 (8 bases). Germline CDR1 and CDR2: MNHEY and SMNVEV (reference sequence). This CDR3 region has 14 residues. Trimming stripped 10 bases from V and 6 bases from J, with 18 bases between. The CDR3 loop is CAIKRDRRSGELFF. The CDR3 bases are TGTGCCATCAAGCGGGACAGGCGATCCGGGGAGCTGTTTTTT.

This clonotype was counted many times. The CDR3 spells CASSLGEGDRLGEGTEAFF. CDR3 bases: TGTGCCAGCAGTTTAGGTGAGGGGGACAGGTTGGGAGAAGGCACTGAAGCTTTCTTT. The chain carries TRBV6-5 and TRBJ1-1; 8 nucleotides agree with TRBD1. The CDR3 is 19 amino acids. With V trimmed by 4 bases and J by 4 bases, 20 bases remained unmatched. CDR1 is MNHEY, CDR2 SVGAGI, per germline.

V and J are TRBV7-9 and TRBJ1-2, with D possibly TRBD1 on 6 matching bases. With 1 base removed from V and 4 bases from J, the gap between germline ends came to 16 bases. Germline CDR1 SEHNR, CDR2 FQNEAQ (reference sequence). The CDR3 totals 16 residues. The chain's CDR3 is CASSLGDPGQFYGYTF. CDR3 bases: TGTGCCAGCAGCTTAGGGGATCCGGGACAATTCTATGGCTACACCTTC.

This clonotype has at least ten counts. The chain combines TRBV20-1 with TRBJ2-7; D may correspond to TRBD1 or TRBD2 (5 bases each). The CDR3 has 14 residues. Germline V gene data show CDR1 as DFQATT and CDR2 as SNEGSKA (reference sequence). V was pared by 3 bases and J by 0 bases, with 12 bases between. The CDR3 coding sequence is TGCAGTGCTAGGAGGGACGGGAACTCCTACGAGCAGTACTTC. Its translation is CSARRDGNSYEQYF.

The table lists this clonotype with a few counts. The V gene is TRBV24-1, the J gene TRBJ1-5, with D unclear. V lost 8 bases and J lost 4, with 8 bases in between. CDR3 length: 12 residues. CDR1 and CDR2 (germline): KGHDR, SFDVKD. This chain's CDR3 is CATNQANQPQHF. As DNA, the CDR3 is TGTGCCACCAATCAGGCAAATCAGCCCCAGCATTTT.

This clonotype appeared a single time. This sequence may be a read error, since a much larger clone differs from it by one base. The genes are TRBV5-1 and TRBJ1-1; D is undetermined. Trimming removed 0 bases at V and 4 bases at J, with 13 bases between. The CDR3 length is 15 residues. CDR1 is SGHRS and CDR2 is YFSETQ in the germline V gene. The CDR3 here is CASSLAEGVSTEAFF. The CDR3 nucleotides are TGCGCCAGCAGCTTGGCCGAGGGAGTGAGCACTGAAGCTTTCTTT.

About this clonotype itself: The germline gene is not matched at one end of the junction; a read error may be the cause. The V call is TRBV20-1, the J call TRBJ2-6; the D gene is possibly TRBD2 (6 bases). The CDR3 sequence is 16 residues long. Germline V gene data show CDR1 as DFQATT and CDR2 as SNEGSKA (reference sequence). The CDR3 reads CCARGRRGTGANVLTF. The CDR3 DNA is TGCTGTGCGAGGGGTCGGCGGGGAACTGGGGCCAACGTCCTGACTTTC.

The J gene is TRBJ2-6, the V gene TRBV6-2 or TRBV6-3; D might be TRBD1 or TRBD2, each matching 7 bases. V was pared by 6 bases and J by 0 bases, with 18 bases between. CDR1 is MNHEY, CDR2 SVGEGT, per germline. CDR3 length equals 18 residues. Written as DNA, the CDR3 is TGTGCCAGCAGCCTACACAGGGGAGGGGGCTCTGGGGCCAACGTCCTGACTTTC. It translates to CASSLHRGGGSGANVLTF.

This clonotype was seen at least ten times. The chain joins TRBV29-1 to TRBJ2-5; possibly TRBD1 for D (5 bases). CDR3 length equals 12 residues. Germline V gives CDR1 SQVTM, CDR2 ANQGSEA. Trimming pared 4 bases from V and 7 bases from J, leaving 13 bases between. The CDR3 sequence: CSVVSQAVTQYF. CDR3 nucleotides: TGCAGCGTTGTGTCACAGGCGGTGACCCAGTACTTC.

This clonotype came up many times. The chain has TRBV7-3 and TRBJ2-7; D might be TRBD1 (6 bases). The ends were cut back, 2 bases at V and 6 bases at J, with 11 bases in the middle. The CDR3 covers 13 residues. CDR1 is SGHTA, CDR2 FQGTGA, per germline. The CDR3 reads CASSLSNRAEQYF. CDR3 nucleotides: TGTGCCAGCAGCTTATCAAACAGGGCCGAGCAGTACTTC. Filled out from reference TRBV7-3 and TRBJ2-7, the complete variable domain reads GAGVSQTPSNKVTEKGKYVELRCDPISGHTALYWYRQSLGQGPEFLIYFQGTGAADDSGLPNDRFFAVRPEGSVSTLKIQRTERGDSAVYLCASSLSNRAEQYFGPGTRLTVT.

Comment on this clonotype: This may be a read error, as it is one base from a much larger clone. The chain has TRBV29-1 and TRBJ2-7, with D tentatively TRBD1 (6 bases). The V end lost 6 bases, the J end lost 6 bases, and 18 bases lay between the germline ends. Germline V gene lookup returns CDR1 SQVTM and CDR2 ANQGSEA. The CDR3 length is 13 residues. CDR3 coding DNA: TGCAGCGTCGAGAGGGGAACGGACAGCGAGCAGTACTTC. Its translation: CSVERGTDSEQYF.

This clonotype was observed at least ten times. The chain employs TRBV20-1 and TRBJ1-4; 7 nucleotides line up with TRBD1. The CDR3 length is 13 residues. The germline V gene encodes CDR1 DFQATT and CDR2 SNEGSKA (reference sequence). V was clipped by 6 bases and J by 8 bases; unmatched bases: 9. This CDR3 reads CSAPDRTKEKLFF. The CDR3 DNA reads TGCAGTGCCCCGGACAGGACGAAGGAAAAACTGTTTTTT.

The CDR3 spells CSASTSDQETQYF. The DNA for the CDR3 is TGCAGTGCTAGCACTAGCGACCAAGAGACCCAGTACTTC. The chain is built from TRBV20-1 and TRBJ2-5, with 7 bases aligning to TRBD2. V lost 3 bases to trimming and J lost 0 bases; unmatched junction nucleotides: 1. This CDR3 has 13 amino acids. Germline V gives CDR1 DFQATT, CDR2 SNEGSKA (reference sequence).

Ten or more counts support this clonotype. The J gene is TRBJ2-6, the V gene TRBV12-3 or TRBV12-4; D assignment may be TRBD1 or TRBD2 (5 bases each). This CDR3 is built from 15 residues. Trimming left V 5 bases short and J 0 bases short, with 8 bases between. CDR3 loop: CASSRDGSGANVLTF. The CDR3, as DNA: TGTGCCAGCAGTCGGGACGGCTCTGGGGCCAACGTCCTGACTTTC.

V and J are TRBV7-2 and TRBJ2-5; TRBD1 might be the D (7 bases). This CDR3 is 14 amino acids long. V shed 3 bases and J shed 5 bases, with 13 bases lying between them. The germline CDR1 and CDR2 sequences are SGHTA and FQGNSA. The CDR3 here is CASSFQGGEETQYF. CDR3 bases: TGTGCCAGCAGCTTCCAGGGGGGCGAGGAGACCCAGTACTTC.

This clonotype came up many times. Here the CDR3 reads CSATIAGGIGYTF. As DNA, the CDR3 is TGCAGTGCTACCATCGCCGGCGGGATTGGCTACACCTTC. J is TRBJ1-2 and V is TRBV20-1; D call uncertain. This CDR3 spans 13 amino acids. The V gene's germline CDR1 is DFQATT and CDR2 SNEGSKA (reference sequence). V lost 4 bases to trimming and J lost 7 bases, with 16 bases between them.

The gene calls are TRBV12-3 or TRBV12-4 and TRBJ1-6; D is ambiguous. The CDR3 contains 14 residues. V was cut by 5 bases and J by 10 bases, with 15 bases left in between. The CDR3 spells CASSETGVGSPLHF. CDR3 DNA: TGTGCCAGCAGTGAGACTGGGGTTGGGTCACCCCTCCACTTT.